The TCR beta chain described here comes from a study of blood T cell repertoires in COVID-19. Study overall: There were acute and convalescent COVID-19 samples, and they came from the United States, Italy and Spain. The cDNA or gDNA used as material had been derived from T cells, B-cell-depleted T cells, or PBMCs.

Followed over time, Seattle patients had been enrolled while infection was active. The CDR3 loop spans 13 amino acids. The germline CDR1 and CDR2 sequences are SGHRS and YFSETQ. V lost 0 bases, J lost 8 bases, and 11 bases lay in between. Produced via immunoSEQ multiplex PCR; TCRdb's table is partial and in-frame only. The repertoire holds a few hundred thousand clones, with around 87% as singletons. Input material: peripheral blood. The source of this sequence is a woman in her twenties or thirties with COVID-19, enrolled during active disease. This sequence joins TRBV5-1 and TRBJ1-2; D unresolved. Here the CDR3 reads CASSLATGSGYTF. CDR3 in DNA: TGCGCCAGCAGCTTGGCCACTGGGAGCGGCTACACCTTC.